Listed below are T cell receptor beta chains from one sample, sequenced in a study of CD8 T cells in Susac syndrome. Each CDR3 protein gets one entry after TCRdb re-called the immunoSEQ multiplex PCR reads with MiXCR. The sample yields 180,000 or so distinct CDR3 sequences, about 93% seen once. The source material was CD4+ T cells from PBMCs. The origin of the receptors is a human donor in good health. CDR3s include the opening cysteine and the closing phenylalanine or tryptophan. The order of the fields is clone size, D gene, J gene, V gene, CDR3 protein, CDR3 DNA. The D gene is left open where the match is weak. Not every row has a clone size; where given, it reads once, few, many or a size class.

clone size: .
D gene: .
J gene: TRBJ2-3
V gene: TRBV9
CDR3 protein: CASSVESAPTQYF
CDR3 DNA: TGTGCCAGCAGCGTAGAGTCGGCCCCTACGCAGTATTTT

clone size: .
D gene: TRBD2
J gene: TRBJ2-7
V gene: TRBV29-1
CDR3 protein: CSAESGGGYEQYF
CDR3 DNA: TGCAGCGCCGAGAGCGGGGGGGGTTACGAGCAGTACTTC

clone size: few
D gene: .
J gene: TRBJ1-5
V gene: TRBV4-3
CDR3 protein: CASSQDLRGNQPQHF
CDR3 DNA: TGCGCCAGCAGCCAAGATCTCAGGGGCAATCAGCCCCAGCATTTT

clone size: .
D gene: .
J gene: TRBJ1-4
V gene: TRBV7-2
CDR3 protein: CASSLGGRLSEKLFF
CDR3 DNA: TGTGCCAGCAGCTTGGGGGGACGACTATCTGAAAAACTGTTTTTT

clone size: .
D gene: TRBD1
J gene: TRBJ2-3
V gene: TRBV18
CDR3 protein: CASSPLDRGTDTQYF
CDR3 DNA: TGTGCCAGCTCACCACTGGACAGGGGCACAGATACGCAGTATTTT

clone size: .
D gene: .
J gene: TRBJ1-1
V gene: TRBV20-1
CDR3 protein: CSARALDTNTEAFF
CDR3 DNA: TGCAGTGCTAGAGCCTTGGACACGAACACTGAAGCTTTCTTT

clone size: .
D gene: .
J gene: TRBJ1-2
V gene: TRBV7-9
CDR3 protein: CASSTWSGGADGYTF
CDR3 DNA: TGTGCCAGCAGCACTTGGTCCGGAGGGGCGGACGGCTACACCTTC

clone size: .
D gene: .
J gene: TRBJ1-4
V gene: TRBV20-1
CDR3 protein: CSAEAGSIRTSEKLFF
CDR3 DNA: TGCAGTGCTGAGGCCGGATCGATAAGGACTAGTGAAAAACTGTTTTTT

clone size: .
D gene: TRBD2
J gene: TRBJ2-7
V gene: TRBV12-3/TRBV12-4
CDR3 protein: CASSPLTGGDYEQYF
CDR3 DNA: TGTGCCAGCAGCCCCCTCACGGGGGGGGACTACGAGCAGTACTTC

clone size: .
D gene: .
J gene: TRBJ2-3
V gene: TRBV20-1
CDR3 protein: CSARALAETSTDTQYF
CDR3 DNA: TGCAGTGCTAGGGCACTAGCCGAAACAAGCACAGATACGCAGTATTTT

clone size: .
D gene: TRBD1
J gene: TRBJ2-1
V gene: TRBV11-2
CDR3 protein: CASSSGFGTGHNEQFF
CDR3 DNA: TGTGCCAGCAGCTCGGGGTTCGGGACAGGCCACAATGAGCAGTTCTTC

clone size: .
D gene: .
J gene: TRBJ1-6
V gene: TRBV29-1
CDR3 protein: CSVEEEGSGSPLHF
CDR3 DNA: TGCAGCGTTGAAGAGGAGGGAAGCGGGTCACCCCTCCACTTT

clone size: .
D gene: TRBD1
J gene: TRBJ2-7
V gene: TRBV6-5
CDR3 protein: CASTNGQGSYEQYF
CDR3 DNA: TGTGCCAGCACTAATGGACAGGGCTCCTACGAGCAGTACTTC

clone size: .
D gene: .
J gene: TRBJ1-1
V gene: TRBV27
CDR3 protein: CASVPGGGYTEAFF
CDR3 DNA: TGTGCCAGCGTCCCTGGGGGCGGTTACACTGAAGCTTTCTTT

clone size: .
D gene: .
J gene: TRBJ1-2
V gene: TRBV7-2
CDR3 protein: CASSLGASYYGYTF
CDR3 DNA: TGTGCCAGCAGCTTAGGTGCCAGTTACTATGGCTACACCTTC

clone size: .
D gene: .
J gene: TRBJ2-1
V gene: TRBV20-1
CDR3 protein: CSALGENEQFF
CDR3 DNA: TGCAGTGCACTCGGCGAGAATGAGCAGTTCTTC

clone size: .
D gene: .
J gene: TRBJ1-1
V gene: TRBV29-1
CDR3 protein: CSVDQGMNTEAFF
CDR3 DNA: TGCAGCGTTGACCAGGGGATGAACACTGAAGCTTTCTTT

clone size: .
D gene: .
J gene: TRBJ1-2
V gene: TRBV2
CDR3 protein: CASSQDTHGYTF
CDR3 DNA: TGTGCCAGCAGTCAGGACACCCATGGCTACACCTTC

clone size: .
D gene: .
J gene: TRBJ1-4
V gene: TRBV4-3
CDR3 protein: CASSQEGQGIEKLFF
CDR3 DNA: TGCGCCAGCAGCCAAGAAGGGCAGGGGATTGAAAAACTGTTTTTT

clone size: .
D gene: .
J gene: TRBJ2-7
V gene: TRBV18
CDR3 protein: CASSPNEGQRLYF
CDR3 DNA: TGTGCCAGCTCACCCAACGAGGGGCAAAGGCTGTACTTC

clone size: .
D gene: .
J gene: TRBJ2-7
V gene: TRBV4-3
CDR3 protein: CASSQVLQSAYEQYF
CDR3 DNA: TGCGCCAGCAGCCAAGTGCTCCAGTCGGCCTACGAGCAGTACTTC

clone size: .
D gene: .
J gene: TRBJ2-7
V gene: TRBV12-3/TRBV12-4
CDR3 protein: CASSGDRAGGEQYF
CDR3 DNA: TGTGCCAGCAGTGGGGACAGGGCGGGGGGCGAGCAGTACTTC

clone size: .
D gene: .
J gene: TRBJ1-6
V gene: TRBV20-1
CDR3 protein: CSARESLRELISPLHF
CDR3 DNA: TGCAGTGCTAGAGAATCCCTGAGGGAGCTGATTTCACCCCTCCACTTT

clone size: .
D gene: TRBD1
J gene: TRBJ1-5
V gene: TRBV7-2
CDR3 protein: CASSLARGYNQPQHF
CDR3 DNA: TGTGCCAGCAGCTTGGCCAGGGGGTACAATCAGCCCCAGCATTTT

clone size: once
D gene: TRBD1
J gene: TRBJ2-7
V gene: TRBV5-1
CDR3 protein: CASSSTRTGYEQYF
CDR3 DNA: TGCGCCAGCAGCTCAACCCGGACAGGCTACGAGCAGTACTTC

clone size: .
D gene: .
J gene: TRBJ2-3
V gene: TRBV18
CDR3 protein: CASSPPEWTDTQYF
CDR3 DNA: TGTGCCAGCTCACCACCGGAATGGACAGATACGCAGTATTTT

clone size: .
D gene: TRBD2
J gene: TRBJ2-5
V gene: TRBV20-1
CDR3 protein: CSASLTAGLGAETQYF
CDR3 DNA: TGCAGTGCTAGCCTCACGGCGGGACTAGGGGCAGAGACCCAGTACTTC

clone size: .
D gene: TRBD1
J gene: TRBJ1-5
V gene: TRBV27
CDR3 protein: CASSGGTGVQQPQHF
CDR3 DNA: TGTGCCAGCAGCGGGGGGACAGGTGTGCAACAGCCCCAGCATTTT

clone size: .
D gene: .
J gene: TRBJ2-7
V gene: TRBV10-3
CDR3 protein: CAISESQAGEQYF
CDR3 DNA: TGTGCCATCAGTGAGTCTCAGGCGGGCGAGCAGTACTTC

clone size: .
D gene: TRBD1
J gene: TRBJ2-3
V gene: TRBV5-1
CDR3 protein: CASSLGQGGDTQYF
CDR3 DNA: TGCGCCAGCAGCTTGGGACAGGGGGGAGATACGCAGTATTTT

clone size: .
D gene: TRBD1
J gene: TRBJ2-5
V gene: TRBV24-1
CDR3 protein: CATSDMDRGQETQYF
CDR3 DNA: TGTGCCACCAGTGATATGGACAGGGGGCAAGAGACCCAGTACTTC

clone size: .
D gene: .
J gene: TRBJ2-2
V gene: TRBV14
CDR3 protein: CASSLRQVTGELFF
CDR3 DNA: TGTGCCAGCAGCCTCCGACAGGTTACCGGGGAGCTGTTTTTT

clone size: .
D gene: .
J gene: TRBJ1-2
V gene: TRBV3-1
CDR3 protein: CASSQVSAAKIGYTF
CDR3 DNA: TGTGCCAGCAGCCAAGTATCTGCGGCTAAGATTGGCTACACCTTC

clone size: .
D gene: TRBD2
J gene: TRBJ2-1
V gene: TRBV20-1
CDR3 protein: CSANLAGSYNEQFF
CDR3 DNA: TGCAGTGCTAACCTAGCGGGGAGCTACAATGAGCAGTTCTTC

clone size: .
D gene: TRBD2
J gene: TRBJ2-3
V gene: TRBV20-1
CDR3 protein: CSARVSGAMDTQYF
CDR3 DNA: TGCAGTGCTAGGGTCAGCGGGGCGATGGATACGCAGTATTTT

clone size: once
D gene: .
J gene: TRBJ1-5
V gene: TRBV30
CDR3 protein: CAASLDSNQPQHF
CDR3 DNA: TGTGCCGCTTCATTAGATAGCAATCAGCCCCAGCATTTT

clone size: .
D gene: .
J gene: TRBJ2-3
V gene: TRBV27
CDR3 protein: CASSSRANNRGTDTQYF
CDR3 DNA: TGTGCCAGCAGCAGTAGGGCAAACAACAGGGGCACAGATACGCAGTATTTT

clone size: .
D gene: .
J gene: TRBJ2-2
V gene: TRBV4-3
CDR3 protein: CASSQERTGELFF
CDR3 DNA: TGCGCCAGCAGCCAAGAAAGGACCGGGGAGCTGTTTTTT

clone size: .
D gene: TRBD1
J gene: TRBJ1-2
V gene: TRBV3-1
CDR3 protein: CASSRGDSNYGYTF
CDR3 DNA: TGTGCCAGCAGCCGTGGGGACAGTAACTATGGCTACACCTTC

clone size: .
D gene: TRBD2
J gene: TRBJ2-1
V gene: TRBV27
CDR3 protein: CASSISGGAYEQFF
CDR3 DNA: TGTGCCAGCAGTATTAGCGGGGGGGCATATGAGCAGTTCTTC

clone size: .
D gene: .
J gene: TRBJ1-5
V gene: TRBV2
CDR3 protein: CASEGVRGRQPQHF
CDR3 DNA: TGTGCCAGCGAGGGCGTCAGGGGTAGACAGCCCCAGCATTTT

clone size: .
D gene: TRBD1
J gene: TRBJ1-6
V gene: TRBV7-3
CDR3 protein: CASRLGQDNSPLHF
CDR3 DNA: TGTGCCAGCAGGTTGGGACAGGATAATTCACCCCTCCACTTT

clone size: .
D gene: .
J gene: TRBJ2-3
V gene: TRBV20-1
CDR3 protein: CSASGRNTDTQYF
CDR3 DNA: TGCAGTGCTTCCGGGCGGAATACAGATACGCAGTATTTT

clone size: .
D gene: .
J gene: TRBJ2-3
V gene: TRBV7-3
CDR3 protein: CASSMDRDTQYF
CDR3 DNA: TGTGCCAGCAGCATGGACAGAGATACGCAGTATTTT

clone size: .
D gene: .
J gene: TRBJ1-6
V gene: TRBV3-1
CDR3 protein: CASSQVLLSSYNSPLHF
CDR3 DNA: TGTGCCAGCAGCCAAGTCCTACTCAGCTCCTATAATTCACCCCTCCACTTT